Detailed here is one TCR beta chain. The table lists this clonotype with a few counts. This clone's antigen is unknown. No much larger clonotype is one base removed from it; base qualities were not supplied. From a lookup of the germline V gene (reference sequence), CDR1 and CDR2 are LNHNV and YYDKDF. Counted from cysteine to phenylalanine, this CDR3 has 15 amino acids. Of the read, only the CDR3 DNA is kept; its 45 bases are in frame from base 1. The V end gives up 4 bases and the J end 7 bases, leaving 10 bases in the junction not matched to a gene. All donors were healthy Caucasians. Three pairs of female monozygotic twins, all aged roughly 18 to 29 years, were included in the twin cohort. RNA for TCR libraries was isolated from peripheral blood mononuclear cells. The library relied on 5' RACE. Sequenced on an Illumina HiSeq 2000. Template switching introduced a universal primer binding site; the final cDNA contained a unique molecular identifier, enabling accurate counting of TCR cDNA molecules. Specific primers in the conserved constant-segment region were used to synthesize first-strand cDNA for the TCR alpha and beta chains. Each cDNA library was double barcoded, with a SMART-Mk sample barcode plus Illumina barcodes, to control for contamination. TruSeq adapter sequences, together with Illumina sample barcodes, were added in two successive PCR steps. The Illumina HiSeq platform was used with custom primers to sequence TCR alpha and beta cDNA libraries. The authors' pipeline ran thus. Raw reads were processed with MiGEC to extract unique molecular identifiers, and MiXCR was used to determine CDR3 positions. Recombination models were inferred per individual with the repgenHMM and IGoR tools using an EM algorithm. Shared clonotypes were analyzed with the tcR package in R, and sharing was normalized by the product of cloneset sizes. Out-of-frame nonproductive sequences were analyzed to study raw recombination free of thymic and clonal selection effects. The public reads were quality trimmed at Q25 with fastp and then assembled into clones with MiXCR by TCRdb, keeping productive beta chains. When rows share a CDR3 protein, they turn into one entry using the most common DNA and genes. Here the V and J calls rest on TCRdb's processing, not on the authors' analysis. The sample table lists some 600,000 distinct CDR3 sequences, just over 7% of them with a count of one. 1.5% to 2% of the sample is taken by the ten largest.

This sample is drawn from a study of identical twins (dated by TCRdb to about 2016). With respect to the entire study: To test whether fetal clonotypes persist, the study used deep sequencing on TCR alpha and beta repertoires from monozygotic twins, unrelated adults of various ages, and cord blood. To rule out contamination, replicate twin experiments were performed at different times with different library preparation protocols.

Results the study describes overall, beyond this receptor: Zero-insertion analyses could be partly confounded by invariant T cells such as MAIT and iNKT, although diverse VJ usage argued against such confounding for most clonotypes. In monozygotic twins, out-of-frame TCR alpha sharing was systematically underestimated by recombination models, although the models agreed with sharing between unrelated individuals. Conclusions relied on cross-sectional statistical analysis, since the same donors could not be followed over many years. Abundant cord blood beta clonotypes had fewer insertions, young adult naive repertoires showed a similar but weaker trend, and memory repertoires showed no such trend. Compared with coincidental sharing between unrelated individuals, out-of-frame TCR alpha sequences shared between twins had an excess of sequences with low generation probability. In beta out-of-frame sequences, excess twin sharing was weaker, because having fewer shared sequences lowered the signal-to-noise ratio.

The same specimen was also included in a second study, on yellow fever vaccine responses in identical twins. Per that second paper: According to the authors, in identical twins the way T cells responded to vaccination appeared partly convergent and partly personalized. The study precisely tracked vaccine-responding T cell clones in identical twins.

This clonotype was obtained from a woman younger than 35 in good health. The specimen sequenced was PBMCs. The sequence joins TRBV15 to TRBJ2-1; TRBD2 fits 7 bases in the junction. The CDR3 corresponds to CATSTFLAVINEQFF. The DNA sequence is TGTGCCACCAGCACATTTCTAGCGGTTATAAATGAGCAGTTCTTC.